The 32 T cell receptor beta chains reported below all come from one sample, sequenced in a study of monozygotic twins with inflammatory bowel disease. TCRdb reprocessed the 5' RACE reads, keeping one entry per CDR3 protein, no DNA. The sample's table shows about 110,000 distinct CDR3 sequences. Sequencing input: blood. The receptors come from a human donor with ulcerative colitis or Crohn's disease, or a healthy co-twin of an affected twin (not recorded which).

V and J are TRBV9 and TRBJ1-2. The CDR3 consists of 14 residues. Germline values: CDR1 SGDLS, CDR2 YYNGEE. CDR3 loop: CASSYHDTRYGYTF.

The J gene is TRBJ2-2, the V gene TRBV29-1; the TCRdb call, TRBD1, lacks DNA for checking. Looked up from germline, CDR1 is SQVTM and CDR2 is ANQGSEA. The CDR3 runs to 14 residues. CDR3 region: CSVARGGGGGELFF.

The chain employs TRBV7-9 and TRBJ2-5; with no DNA, the TCRdb D assignment of TRBD2 cannot be verified. CDR3 length equals 15 residues. Looked up from germline, CDR1 is SEHNR and CDR2 is FQNEAQ (reference sequence). This CDR3 reads CASSYSGLLQETQYF.

The chain has TRBV15 and TRBJ2-5; the D call of TRBD2 rests on TCRdb alone, since no DNA is present to check it. The CDR3 is 15 residues long. The germline V gene has CDR1 LNHNV and CDR2 YYDKDF (reference sequence). This CDR3 is CATSRDLAAEGTQYF.

The genes are TRBV11-2 and TRBJ2-6. The CDR3 spans 13 residues. Germline V gene sequence: CDR1 SGHAT, CDR2 FQNNGV. The CDR3 loop reads CASSRSGANVLTF.

This chain links TRBV19 with TRBJ2-7; TCRdb's D gene call, TRBD2, goes unchecked for lack of DNA. Looked up from germline, CDR1 is LNHDA and CDR2 is SQIVND (reference sequence). The CDR3 loop spans 14 amino acids. CDR3 sequence: CASSAVAGRYEQYF.

This chain joins TRBV9 and TRBJ2-2; TCRdb picks TRBD2, but there is no DNA to check that call. The CDR3 has 20 amino acids. The germline V gene has CDR1 SGDLS and CDR2 YYNGEE. Here the CDR3 reads CASSLGTSGTEFLNTGELFF.

The rearrangement joins TRBV7-2 to TRBJ2-2. This CDR3 region has 12 residues. Germline lookup yields CDR1 SGHTA and CDR2 FQGNSA. CDR3 loop: CASARTPGELFF. Variable domain in full (rest from reference TRBV7-2 and TRBJ2-2): GAGVSQSPSNKVTEKGKDVELRCDPISGHTALYWYRQSLGQGLEFLIYFQGNSAPDKSGLPSDRFSAERTGGSVSTLTIQRTQQEDSAVYLCASARTPGELFFGEGSRLTVL.

CDR3 protein: CSASTSTDTQYF. The chain joins TRBV20-1 to TRBJ2-3. Germline-derived CDR1 and CDR2 are DFQATT and SNEGSKA (reference sequence). The CDR3 totals 12 residues.

The chain carries TRBV21-1 and TRBJ1-5; TCRdb gives TRBD1 as the D gene, but with no DNA this cannot be confirmed. TRBV21-1 is a pseudogene segment. This CDR3 region has 15 residues. The CDR3 region is CASSKPLKGHQPQHF.

V usage is TRBV20-1 and J usage is TRBJ2-7. Germline V gene sequence: CDR1 DFQATT, CDR2 SNEGSKA (reference sequence). The CDR3 contains 11 residues. The CDR3 here is CSVRRGHEQYF.

The chain employs TRBV11-2 and TRBJ2-3; TCRdb calls TRBD1, which cannot be checked without DNA. From germline, CDR1 is SGHAT and CDR2 FQNNGV. The CDR3 runs 14 residues. This CDR3 is CASVRDRGTDTQYF.

This chain links TRBV6-1 with TRBJ1-5; TCRdb proposes TRBD1, but this gene call is untestable without DNA. The CDR3 contains 15 residues. The germline V gene has CDR1 MNHNS and CDR2 SASEGT. The CDR3 loop is CASSKGTDSNQPQHF.

The chain links TRBV20-1 to TRBJ2-6; TCRdb names TRBD1, which stays unverified in the absence of DNA. There are 18 residues in the CDR3. Germline loops: CDR1 DFQATT, CDR2 SNEGSKA (reference sequence). This chain's CDR3 is CSARDPDRPALGANVLTF.

The chain carries TRBV28 and TRBJ1-1; the D call of TRBD1 rests on TCRdb alone, since no DNA is present to check it. This CDR3 region has 13 residues. Germline V lookup: CDR1 MDHEN, CDR2 SYDVKM. CDR3 amino acids: CASSLGGATEAFF.

V and J are TRBV20-1 and TRBJ2-7. This CDR3 is built from 14 residues. From germline, CDR1 is DFQATT and CDR2 SNEGSKA (reference sequence). CDR3 sequence reads: CSASSVGTHYEQYF.

The V gene is TRBV4-2, the J gene TRBJ2-2; the TRBD2 assignment by TCRdb is unverifiable without DNA. Germline V gene lookup returns CDR1 LGHNA and CDR2 YNFKEQ. The length of the CDR3 is 17 residues. The CDR3 sequence is CASSQAGLAANTGELFF.

This chain joins TRBV7-2 and TRBJ2-6. The CDR3 has 16 residues. Germline V gene data show CDR1 as SGHTA and CDR2 as FQGNSA. The CDR3 protein is CASSLLGFAGANVLTF.

J is TRBJ2-1 and V is TRBV5-4; TCRdb's assignment of TRBD1 cannot be checked, as there is no DNA. Germline V CDR1 and CDR2: SGHNT, YYREEE (reference sequence). This CDR3 is 14 amino acids long. The CDR3 loop is CASSHSDRYNEQFF.

The rearrangement links TRBV4-2 to TRBJ2-7; TCRdb gives TRBD2 as the D gene, but with no DNA this cannot be confirmed. This CDR3 contains 18 residues. Germline-derived CDR1 and CDR2 are LGHNA and YNFKEQ. This CDR3 reads CASSQEASLGGSSYEQYF.

The chain couples TRBV7-2 to TRBJ2-2; TCRdb names TRBD1, which stays unverified in the absence of DNA. The CDR3 totals 16 residues. Germline loops: CDR1 SGHTA, CDR2 FQGNSA. The CDR3 here is CASSLVRGALDGELFF.

J is TRBJ2-1 and V is TRBV9. In germline, CDR1 is SGDLS, CDR2 YYNGEE. The CDR3 spans 12 residues. CDR3 in amino acids: CASSSLHPEQFF.

The gene calls are TRBV28 and TRBJ1-1; TCRdb designates TRBD1, a call that cannot be tested without DNA. The germline gives CDR1 MDHEN, CDR2 SYDVKM. The CDR3 loop spans 16 amino acids. The CDR3 loop reads CASRQFSIGGAPEAFF. The entire variable domain, with the rest obtained from reference TRBV28 and TRBJ1-1, is as follows: DVKVTQSSRYLVKRTGEKVFLECVQDMDHENMFWYRQDPGLGLRLIYFSYDVKMKEKGDIPEGYSVSREKKERFSLILESASTNQTSMYLCASRQFSIGGAPEAFFGQGTRLTVV.

V usage is TRBV20-1 and J usage is TRBJ2-5. The CDR3 runs to 11 residues. The germline CDR1 and CDR2 sequences are DFQATT and SNEGSKA (reference sequence). Here the CDR3 reads CSAGLQETQYF.

The chain couples TRBV6-2 or TRBV6-3 to TRBJ2-7; TCRdb's assignment of TRBD2 cannot be checked, as there is no DNA. Germline assignment: CDR1 MNHEY and CDR2 SVGEGT. The CDR3 spans 17 residues. This CDR3 reads CASSPPLGAASGREQYF.

V usage is TRBV6-5 and J usage is TRBJ2-7; TCRdb's D call, TRBD1, is unchecked because there is no DNA. The CDR3 spans 17 residues. Germline-derived CDR1 and CDR2 are MNHEY and SVGAGI. The CDR3: CASSYSRQGAKSYEQYF.

V gene TRBV24-1 combines with J gene TRBJ2-3. The CDR3 covers 14 residues. Germline values: CDR1 KGHDR, CDR2 SFDVKD. The CDR3 here is CATSDGGITDTQYF.

CDR3 sequence: CASSFYGGTDTQYF. J is TRBJ2-3 and V is TRBV12-3 or TRBV12-4; TCRdb reports TRBD2, a call that lacks DNA to check it against. There are 14 residues in the CDR3.

V gene TRBV24-1 combines with J gene TRBJ2-1. CDR1 is KGHDR, CDR2 SFDVKD, per germline. The CDR3 is 16 residues long. This CDR3 is CATSARWTGPYNEQFF.

This sequence joins TRBV19 and TRBJ1-1; TCRdb's assignment of TRBD1 cannot be checked, as there is no DNA. Germline values: CDR1 LNHDA, CDR2 SQIVND (reference sequence). The CDR3 sequence is 12 residues long. CDR3 amino acids: CASRDGQTEAFF.

The chain recombines TRBV12-3 or TRBV12-4 with TRBJ1-5. The CDR3 has 13 amino acids. This chain's CDR3 is CASSLEINQPQHF.

This chain joins TRBV19 and TRBJ2-1; the TCRdb D gene call, TRBD2, has no DNA to confirm it. The CDR3 runs to 16 residues. From germline, CDR1 is LNHDA and CDR2 SQIVND (reference sequence). The CDR3 here is CASSWDSTFLHNEQFF. The full variable domain, its missing parts supplied by reference TRBV19 and TRBJ2-1, is DGGITQSPKYLFRKEGQNVTLSCEQNLNHDAMYWYRQDPGQGLRLIYYSQIVNDFQKGDIAEGYSVSREKKESFPLTVTSAQKNPTAFYLCASSWDSTFLHNEQFFGPGTRLTVL.